Presented here are 22 T cell receptor beta chains from one specimen sequenced in a study of shared clonotypes between healthy human individuals. Libraries were prepared by immunoSEQ multiplex PCR; TCRdb keeps only in-frame clonotypes and omits some of them. The data hold roughly 1 million clones, with around four fifths observed a single time. What was sequenced was memory CD4+ T cells sorted from blood. Subset given: CD45RA-negative fraction. These receptors came from a young man in good health.

This chain links TRBV11-2 with TRBJ2-3; D ambiguous. Trimming removed 3 bases from V and 4 bases from J, with 5 bases in between. Germline lookup yields CDR1 SGHAT and CDR2 FQNNGV. There are 12 residues in the CDR3. The CDR3: CASSFFPDTQYF. The CDR3 DNA is TGTGCCAGCAGCTTTTTTCCAGATACGCAGTATTTT. The full variable domain, with the rest looked up from reference TRBV11-2 and TRBJ2-3, is EAGVAQSPRYKIIEKRQSVAFWCNPISGHATLYWYQQILGQGPKLLIQFQNNGVVDDSQLPKDRFSAERLKGVDSTLKIQPAKLEDSAVYLCASSFFPDTQYFGPGTRLTVL.

V is TRBV30 and J is TRBJ1-2; D uncertain. V shed 3 bases and J shed 4 bases, with 12 bases lying between them. The CDR3 consists of 13 residues. Germline V gene data show CDR1 as GTSNPN and CDR2 as SVGIG (reference sequence). Here the CDR3 reads CAWSPEVVYGYTF. CDR3 nucleotide sequence: TGTGCCTGGAGCCCTGAGGTAGTCTATGGCTACACCTTC.

This clone has a handful of counts. This chain's CDR3 is CASRSGGNPEAFF. Written as DNA, the CDR3 is TGTGCCAGCAGGTCCGGGGGGAATCCCGAAGCTTTCTTT. This rearrangement joins TRBV2 to TRBJ1-1, with D possibly matching TRBD1 (5 bases). The germline V gene encodes CDR1 SNHLY and CDR2 FYNNEI. Trimming left V 6 bases short and J 8 bases short, with 16 bases between. CDR3 length: 13 residues.

This clone was picked up a small number of times. The chain uses TRBV29-1 and TRBJ1-3; D call uncertain. Germline V CDR1 and CDR2: SQVTM, ANQGSEA. V dropped 7 bases and J dropped 4 bases, with 5 bases sitting between them. The length of the CDR3 is 10 residues. The CDR3: CSASGNTIYF. CDR3 sequence (DNA): TGCAGCGCGAGCGGAAACACCATATATTTT.

Remarks on this clone: The same CDR3 arises from other DNA sequences in this sample as well. In DNA form, the CDR3 reads TGTGCCAGCAGCGTAACCTCATCCTACAATGAGCAGTTCTTC. Translated: CASSVTSSYNEQFF. The gene calls are TRBV9 and TRBJ2-1, with D unclear. This CDR3 spans 14 amino acids. V shed 1 base and J shed 1 base, with 6 bases lying between them. Germline V CDR1 and CDR2: SGDLS, YYNGEE.

Note on this clone: This sample also contains other DNA sequences that code for the same CDR3. V is TRBV11-2 and J is TRBJ2-3; TRBD2 might be the D (5 bases). The germline V gene has CDR1 SGHAT and CDR2 FQNNGV. CDR3 length equals 15 residues. The germline V and J ends were trimmed by 0 bases and 1 base, with 8 bases remaining between them. CDR3 DNA: TGTGCCAGCAGCTTAGACGGGCGGGGCACAGATACGCAGTATTTT. It is translated as CASSLDGRGTDTQYF.

In DNA, the CDR3 is TGTGCCAGCTCACCGCCGCCCGGCACCTACGAGCAGTACTTC. Its translation: CASSPPPGTYEQYF. The chain is built from TRBV18 and TRBJ2-7; D not certain. The CDR3 consists of 14 residues. Germline V gene data show CDR1 as KGHSH and CDR2 as LQKENI. V was pared by 3 bases and J by 2 bases, with 11 bases between.

V usage is TRBV10-3 and J usage is TRBJ2-7; D is unclear. The V end was cut by 5 bases, the J end by 1 base, with 12 bases between. This CDR3 is 14 amino acids long. CDR1 and CDR2 from the germline V gene are ENHRY and SYGVKD. CDR3 region: CAISWTDGSYEQYF. In DNA, the CDR3 is TGTGCCATCAGTTGGACGGACGGATCCTACGAGCAGTACTTC.

This rearrangement joins TRBV11-2 to TRBJ2-1, with D unclear. This CDR3 is built from 13 residues. Germline V lookup: CDR1 SGHAT, CDR2 FQNNGV. V was pared by 5 bases and J by 12 bases, with 17 bases between. CDR3 bases: TGTGCCAGCAGCCCCGGTCTCCGATTGGGGCAGTTCTTC. This gives the protein CASSPGLRLGQFF.

This clone was seen a handful of times. The chain is built from TRBV11-2 and TRBJ2-2, with D hard to call. Trimming removed 1 base from V and 0 bases from J, with 6 bases in between. The CDR3 extends over 15 amino acids. The germline V gene encodes CDR1 SGHAT and CDR2 FQNNGV. The CDR3 region is CASSLGGANTGELFF. The CDR3 DNA follows: TGTGCCAGCAGCTTAGGCGGAGCGAACACCGGGGAGCTGTTTTTT.

This chain connects TRBV10-3 to TRBJ2-1; maybe TRBD2 (5 bases). V was cut by 10 bases and J by 9 bases, with 22 bases left in between. The CDR3 totals 14 residues. CDR1 is ENHRY, CDR2 SYGVKD, per germline. The CDR3 here is CATAPSGQGGEQFF. In nucleotides, the CDR3 is TGTGCCACCGCCCCAAGCGGCCAAGGTGGTGAGCAGTTCTTC.

This clone was seen only once. The CDR3 region is CASSQEPRLGYGYTF. DNA for the CDR3: TGCGCCAGCAGCCAAGAACCCCGCCTAGGGTATGGCTACACCTTC. V gene TRBV4-1 combines with J gene TRBJ1-2; D unresolved. Deletions cut 0 bases from V and 5 bases from J, with 13 bases between. Germline V gene data show CDR1 as MGHRA and CDR2 as YSYEKL. CDR3 length: 15 amino acids.

V gene TRBV10-3 combines with J gene TRBJ2-5; no definite D call. Trimming shortened V by 0 bases and J by 4 bases, and 15 bases separated the two germline ends. CDR1 is ENHRY, CDR2 SYGVKD, per germline. This CDR3 region has 16 residues. The CDR3, as DNA: TGTGCCATCAGTGAGTCTGTCGGGCCCCCCGGAGAGACCCAGTACTTC. Amino acids: CAISESVGPPGETQYF.

This clone has only a few counts. The chain uses TRBV5-1 and TRBJ1-2; D unresolved. The CDR3 has 16 residues. Between the trimmed V and J ends, which lost 4 bases and 4 bases, there was a span of 20 bases. Germline-derived CDR1 and CDR2 are SGHRS and YFSETQ. The CDR3 is CASSPKEVGLGYGYTF. CDR3 in DNA: TGCGCCAGCAGCCCAAAGGAGGTAGGCCTAGGCTATGGCTACACCTTC.

The CDR3 coding sequence is TGTGCCAGCAGTCCTCCCCAGGGATACTACAGCTCAGAGGTGGATGAGCAGTTCTTC. Protein: CASSPPQGYYSSEVDEQFF. The gene calls are TRBV7-9 and TRBJ2-1; possible D gene TRBD1, 5 bases. This CDR3 has 19 amino acids. Germline CDR1 SEHNR, CDR2 FQNEAQ (reference sequence). Between the trimmed V and J ends, which lost 6 bases and 8 bases, there was a span of 32 bases.

The CDR3 DNA is TGTGCCAGCAGGCAGGGGTGGCAAGAGACCCAGTACTTC. This encodes CASRQGWQETQYF. V gene TRBV2 combines with J gene TRBJ2-5, with D possibly being TRBD1 (6 bases). Trimming stripped 6 bases from V and 2 bases from J, with 10 bases between. There are 13 residues in the CDR3. Germline-derived CDR1 and CDR2 are SNHLY and FYNNEI.

The chain links TRBV6-1 to TRBJ1-2, with D maybe TRBD1 (5 bases). The ends were cut back, 4 bases at V and 4 bases at J, with 22 bases in the middle. From germline, CDR1 is MNHNS and CDR2 SASEGT. The CDR3 length is 17 residues. CDR3 region: CASSARVVGTISYGYTF. For the CDR3, the DNA is TGTGCCAGCAGTGCCCGAGTGGTCGGGACCATATCCTATGGCTACACCTTC.

This clone was observed a handful of times. CDR3 nucleotide sequence: TGTGCCAGCAGCTTACATGGGGGGACTGAAGCTTTCTTT. The encoded protein is CASSLHGGTEAFF. This rearrangement joins TRBV7-2 to TRBJ1-1; TRBD1 is a possible D gene (5 bases). The ends were cut back, 2 bases at V and 5 bases at J, with 9 bases in the middle. This CDR3 region has 13 residues. CDR1 is SGHTA and CDR2 is FQGNSA in the germline V gene.

The chain recombines TRBV7-9 with TRBJ2-1, with 7 nucleotides matching TRBD2. V was pared by 3 bases and J by 5 bases, with 7 bases of the junction left unmatched. Germline V gene data show CDR1 as SEHNR and CDR2 as FQNEAQ (reference sequence). The CDR3 sequence is 15 residues long. Written as DNA, the CDR3 is TGTGCCAGCAGCTTGGGGAGGGAGGCGAACAATGAGCAGTTCTTC. Protein: CASSLGREANNEQFF.

The chain employs TRBV9 and TRBJ1-2; D gene ambiguous. V lost 3 bases and J 4 bases, leaving 10 bases between the germline ends. Per germline, CDR1 SGDLS and CDR2 YYNGEE. The CDR3 has 13 amino acids. The CDR3 DNA sequence: TGTGCCAGCAGCGCAGCTGAGGGCTATGGCTACACCTTC. Protein product: CASSAAEGYGYTF.

This sequence joins TRBV10-1 and TRBJ2-2; tentative D call: TRBD1 (6 bases). Looked up from germline, CDR1 is WNHNN and CDR2 is SYGVQD (reference sequence). The V gene lost 5 bases and the J gene lost 3 bases, with 16 bases spanning the gap. The CDR3 spans 16 residues. The CDR3 loop reads CASSLGQSADTGELFF. CDR3 in DNA: TGCGCCAGCAGTCTAGGACAGTCGGCGGACACCGGGGAGCTGTTTTTT.

V usage is TRBV5-1 and J usage is TRBJ2-3; the match to TRBD2 covers 11 bases. Germline CDR1 is SGHRS and CDR2 is YFSETQ. The CDR3 spans 16 residues. V lost 1 base and J lost 5; bases outside the gene matches: 6. The CDR3, as DNA: TGCGCCAGCAGCTTGCCACTAGCGGGAGCGGGAGATACGCAGTATTTT. Protein: CASSLPLAGAGDTQYF.